This record covers a single T cell receptor (beta chain). This entry comes from a study of blood T cell repertoires in COVID-19. About the study: The origin of the acute and convalescent COVID-19 samples was the United States, Italy and Spain.

The CDR3 runs to 15 residues. The germline V gene has CDR1 SGDLS and CDR2 YYNGEE. V gave up 0 bases and J gave up 5 bases, with 14 bases separating them. Repertoires were generated with immunoSEQ multiplex PCR, while TCRdb's copy carries only in-frame clones and drops some. Of more than 35,000 clones listed, about 80% are singletons. The sequencing input was peripheral blood. V usage is TRBV9 and J usage is TRBJ2-5; a weak D match, TRBD2 (6 bases). This TCR came from a man at least 80 years old with active or convalescent COVID-19. The DNA of the CDR3 is TGTGCCAGCAGCGTAGGTTTGTTAAGCGGGGAGACCCAGTACTTC. Translation gives CASSVGLLSGETQYF.